The entry that follows covers one T cell receptor beta chain sequence. This sample is drawn from a study of blood T cell repertoires in COVID-19. Study-level information: Nucleic acid was either cDNA or gDNA, and it came from T cells, B-cell-depleted T cells, or PBMCs.

Two consecutive negative NP/OP PCR tests, clearance, or resolved symptoms defined Cohort 3 recovery. In the study's own analysis: Nucleated cell number was recorded as an estimate derived from reference gene primer amplification. TCRdb's copy holds only in-frame clones and misses some; the assay was immunoSEQ multiplex PCR. The V and J calls and clone size were taken over from that table, and D and trimming were inferred from the DNA. The sample holds a few hundred thousand clones, roughly 90% seen once. Per the germline V gene, CDR1 is SGHRS and CDR2 is YFSETQ. The length of the CDR3 is 16 residues. The trim removed 0 bases at V and 1 base at J, leaving 4 bases unmatched.

The chain couples TRBV5-1 to TRBJ2-4, with TRBD2 matching 7 bases. The sample was PBMCs or T cells enriched from blood (not recorded which). The origin of this receptor is a woman aged 25 to 39 who had recovered from COVID-19. The CDR3 coding sequence is TGCGCCAGCAGCTTGGCCGCGGGGGAGGCCAAAAACATTCAGTACTTC. This codes for CASSLAAGEAKNIQYF.